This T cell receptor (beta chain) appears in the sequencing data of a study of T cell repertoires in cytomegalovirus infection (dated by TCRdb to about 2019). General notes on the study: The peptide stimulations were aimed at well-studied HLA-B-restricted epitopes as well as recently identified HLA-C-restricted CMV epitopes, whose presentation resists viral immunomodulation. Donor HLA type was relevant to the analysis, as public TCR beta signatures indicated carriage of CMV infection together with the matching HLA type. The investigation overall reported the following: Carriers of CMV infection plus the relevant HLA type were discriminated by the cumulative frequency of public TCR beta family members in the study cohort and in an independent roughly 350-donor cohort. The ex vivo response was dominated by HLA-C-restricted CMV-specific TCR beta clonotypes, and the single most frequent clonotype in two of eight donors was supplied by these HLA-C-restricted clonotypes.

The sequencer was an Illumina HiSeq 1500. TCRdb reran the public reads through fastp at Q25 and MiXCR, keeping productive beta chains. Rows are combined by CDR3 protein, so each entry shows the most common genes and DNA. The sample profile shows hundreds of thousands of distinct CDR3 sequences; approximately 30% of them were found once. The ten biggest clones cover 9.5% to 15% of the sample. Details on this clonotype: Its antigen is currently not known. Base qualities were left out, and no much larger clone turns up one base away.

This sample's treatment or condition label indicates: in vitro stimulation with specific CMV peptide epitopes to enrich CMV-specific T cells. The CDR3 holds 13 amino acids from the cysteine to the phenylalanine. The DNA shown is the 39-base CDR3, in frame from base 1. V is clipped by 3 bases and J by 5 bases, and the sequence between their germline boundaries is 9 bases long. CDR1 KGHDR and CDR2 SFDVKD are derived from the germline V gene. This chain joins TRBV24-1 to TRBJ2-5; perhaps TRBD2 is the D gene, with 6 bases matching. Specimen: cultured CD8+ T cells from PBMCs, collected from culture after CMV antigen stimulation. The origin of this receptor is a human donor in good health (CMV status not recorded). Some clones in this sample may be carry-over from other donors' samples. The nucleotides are TGTGCCACCAGTGATGAGGCGGGGGAGACCCAGTACTTC. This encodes CATSDEAGETQYF.